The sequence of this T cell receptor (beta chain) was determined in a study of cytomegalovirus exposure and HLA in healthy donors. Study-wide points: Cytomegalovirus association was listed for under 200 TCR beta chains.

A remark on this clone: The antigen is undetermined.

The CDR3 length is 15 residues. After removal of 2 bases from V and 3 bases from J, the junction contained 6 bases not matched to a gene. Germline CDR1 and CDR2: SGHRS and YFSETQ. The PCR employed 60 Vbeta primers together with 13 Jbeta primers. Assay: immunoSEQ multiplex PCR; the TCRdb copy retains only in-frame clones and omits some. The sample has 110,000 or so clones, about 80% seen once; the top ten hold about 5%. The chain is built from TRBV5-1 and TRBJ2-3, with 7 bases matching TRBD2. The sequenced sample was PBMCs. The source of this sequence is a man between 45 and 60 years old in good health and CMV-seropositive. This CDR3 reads CASSFQGGGTDTQYF. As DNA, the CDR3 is TGCGCCAGCAGCTTCCAGGGCGGGGGAACAGATACGCAGTATTTT.